The 27 T cell receptor beta chains listed next were all sequenced from one sample in a study of shared clonotypes between healthy human individuals. Sequencing was performed with immunoSEQ multiplex PCR; in TCRdb, only in-frame clones are kept and a portion is missing. The sample records hundreds of thousands of clones, over 65% being singletons. Sequenced sample: memory CD4+ T cells sorted from blood. Subset of the sample: CD45RA-negative fraction. These receptor sequences come from a woman aged 30 to 39 in good health.

J is TRBJ2-1 and V is TRBV6-5, with D uncertain. The V gene lost 3 bases and the J gene lost 15 bases, with 12 bases spanning the gap. This CDR3 comprises 11 residues. The germline CDR1 and CDR2 sequences are MNHEY and SVGAGI. Written as DNA, the CDR3 is TGTGCCAGCAGTTATAGGTCTGGGTGGTTCTTC. Translation: CASSYRSGWFF.

The chain has TRBV4-1 and TRBJ2-5; 7 bases map to TRBD2. The J call may be mistaken, given a closer DNA end match to TRBJ2-7. CDR3 length equals 15 residues. Germline V lookup: CDR1 MGHRA, CDR2 YSYEKL. For the CDR3, the DNA is TGCGCCAGCAGCCCGGGGGGAAGGGGCACCTACGAGCAGTACTTC. It yields the protein CASSPGGRGTYEQYF.

This sequence joins TRBV19 and TRBJ2-1; 12 bases match TRBD2. CDR3 length: 18 amino acids. The V and J ends lost 3 bases and 6 bases, in that order; junction bases with no gene match: 12. Germline CDR1 LNHDA, CDR2 SQIVND (reference sequence). As DNA, the CDR3 is TGTGCCAGTAGTATGGGACTAGCGGGTCCCGCTTTCCTCAATGAGCAGTTCTTC. This encodes CASSMGLAGPAFLNEQFF.

This clone has only one observation. The CDR3 DNA is TGTGCCAGCAGCAATACCCGGGCCCAGTACTTC. It is translated as CASSNTRAQYF. The chain combines TRBV28 with TRBJ2-5, with D unclear. Trimming stripped 6 bases from V and 9 bases from J, with 11 bases between. The CDR3 is made up of 11 amino acids. Germline lookup yields CDR1 MDHEN and CDR2 SYDVKM.

V is TRBV7-2 and J is TRBJ1-2; D unresolved. Trimming took off 1 base at V and 2 bases at J, with 11 bases between the two ends. The CDR3 loop spans 15 amino acids. Germline CDR1 is SGHTA and CDR2 is FQGNSA. The CDR3 protein is CASSLGSGSNYGYTF. The CDR3 bases are TGTGCCAGCAGCTTAGGTTCAGGTTCAAACTATGGCTACACCTTC. Full variable domain (rest looked up from reference TRBV7-2 and TRBJ1-2): GAGVSQSPSNKVTEKGKDVELRCDPISGHTALYWYRQSLGQGLEFLIYFQGNSAPDKSGLPSDRFSAERTGGSVSTLTIQRTQQEDSAVYLCASSLGSGSNYGYTFGSGTRLTVV.

The chain recombines TRBV4-1 with TRBJ2-7; a weak D match, TRBD2 (7 bases). The CDR3 spans 17 residues. Trimming removed 2 bases at V and 7 bases at J, with 24 bases between. The germline CDR1 and CDR2 sequences are MGHRA and YSYEKL. CDR3 sequence reads: CASSQSFPQGSGVEQYF. In nucleotides, the CDR3 is TGCGCCAGCAGCCAATCTTTCCCTCAGGGGAGCGGGGTGGAGCAGTACTTC.

V gene TRBV5-1 combines with J gene TRBJ1-2; unclear D gene. The germline V gene encodes CDR1 SGHRS and CDR2 YFSETQ. This CDR3 spans 14 amino acids. V lost 1 base to trimming and J lost 7 bases, with 14 bases between them. The CDR3 nucleotides are TGCGCCAGCAGCTTGCTACCGAGTAAGGGTGGCTACACCTTC. Encoded protein: CASSLLPSKGGYTF.

The chain carries TRBV7-2 and TRBJ2-7, with 10 bases that match TRBD1. CDR3 length equals 14 residues. Per the germline V gene, CDR1 is SGHTA and CDR2 is FQGNSA. V gave up 5 bases and J gave up 5 bases; unmatched junction bases: 6. This chain's CDR3 is CASSPGQGGNEQYF. DNA of the CDR3: TGTGCCAGCAGCCCAGGACAGGGGGGGAACGAGCAGTACTTC. The variable domain in full, with the rest retrieved from reference TRBV7-2 and TRBJ2-7, is GAGVSQSPSNKVTEKGKDVELRCDPISGHTALYWYRQSLGQGLEFLIYFQGNSAPDKSGLPSDRFSAERTGGSVSTLTIQRTQQEDSAVYLCASSPGQGGNEQYFGPGTRLTVT.

The CDR3 DNA is TGCGCCAGCAGCCAAGTCGTGGTTTCCTCTGGAAACACCATATATTTT. Protein product: CASSQVVVSSGNTIYF. The chain recombines TRBV4-1 with TRBJ1-3; D ambiguous. The CDR3 runs to 16 residues. The V and J ends lost 1 base and 0 bases respectively, with 10 bases between them. Germline-derived CDR1 and CDR2 are MGHRA and YSYEKL.

The rearrangement uses TRBV4-1 and TRBJ1-5; 7 bases match TRBD1. The CDR3 totals 16 residues. Germline V gene sequence: CDR1 MGHRA, CDR2 YSYEKL. The J segment lost 0 bases and the V segment lost 4 bases, leaving 6 bases of the junction unmatched. CDR3 in DNA: TGCGCCAGCAGCCCGGGGACAGACAATAGCAATCAGCCCCAGCATTTT. Translated: CASSPGTDNSNQPQHF.

The rearrangement uses TRBV2 and TRBJ2-5, with D unresolved. Germline CDR1 is SNHLY and CDR2 is FYNNEI. Trimming cost V 4 bases and J 5 bases, with 14 bases left between them. This CDR3 region has 14 residues. DNA for the CDR3: TGTGCCAGCAGTGTATCGCCTAGAAGGGAGACCCAGTACTTC. It yields the protein CASSVSPRRETQYF. Looking up the rest from reference TRBV2 and TRBJ2-5 gives the full variable domain: EPEVTQTPSHQVTQMGQEVILRCVPISNHLYFYWYRQILGQKVEFLVSFYNNEISEKSEIFDDQFSVERPDGSNFTLKIRSTKLEDSAMYFCASSVSPRRETQYFGPGTRLLVL.

The chain links TRBV7-9 to TRBJ2-7; D uncertain. The length of the CDR3 is 12 residues. The V gene lost 5 bases and the J gene lost 1 base, with 6 bases spanning the gap. In germline, CDR1 is SEHNR, CDR2 FQNEAQ (reference sequence). The CDR3 here is CASSPNSYEQYF. CDR3 sequence (DNA): TGTGCCAGCAGCCCGAATTCCTACGAGCAGTACTTC.

The V and J genes are TRBV6-5 and TRBJ2-1; D not resolved. The CDR3 covers 11 residues. Germline V CDR1 and CDR2: MNHEY, SVGAGI. Trimming stripped 6 bases from V and 7 bases from J, with 7 bases between. The CDR3 is CASSRTNEQFF. The CDR3 region has the DNA TGTGCCAGCAGCCGAACAAATGAGCAGTTCTTC.

This clone came up many times. V and J are TRBV28 and TRBJ1-4; D remains ambiguous. The CDR3 length is 15 residues. Germline V gives CDR1 MDHEN, CDR2 SYDVKM. Trimming cost V 7 bases and J 4 bases, with 16 bases left between them. For the CDR3, the DNA is TGTGCCAGCACACCGAGGAAAGGGATTAATGAAAAACTGTTTTTT. It yields the protein CASTPRKGINEKLFF.

This clone was observed a few times. The rearrangement links TRBV6-5 to TRBJ2-7, with a possible D match to TRBD2 (5 bases). In germline, CDR1 is MNHEY, CDR2 SVGAGI. The V gene lost 0 bases and the J gene lost 2 bases, with 11 bases spanning the gap. The CDR3 contains 15 residues. The CDR3 region has the DNA TGTGCCAGCAGTTACTCGAGGGCCGGGACCTACGAGCAGTACTTC. It yields the protein CASSYSRAGTYEQYF.

This clone was seen only a few times. This chain links TRBV18 with TRBJ2-3; TRBD2 matches at 16 bases. This CDR3 spans 16 amino acids. The ends lost 6 bases at V and 4 bases at J; junction bases unmatched: 4. From germline, CDR1 is KGHSH and CDR2 LQKENI. CDR3 sequence: CASSGTSGRASDTQYF. In DNA, the CDR3 is TGTGCCAGCTCCGGGACTAGCGGGAGGGCCTCAGATACGCAGTATTTT.

This clone was seen ten or more times. The chain has TRBV7-2 and TRBJ2-2, with D perhaps TRBD1 or TRBD2 (5 bases each). The length of the CDR3 is 16 residues. Looked up from germline, CDR1 is SGHTA and CDR2 is FQGNSA. With 6 bases removed from V and 0 bases from J, the gap between germline ends came to 14 bases. CDR3 amino acids: CASRYPGTSNTGELFF. CDR3 in DNA: TGTGCCAGCAGATACCCTGGGACGTCGAACACCGGGGAGCTGTTTTTT.

This clone was seen a few times. V and J are TRBV7-9 and TRBJ2-3; 9 positions match TRBD1. V lost 6 bases, J lost 5 bases, and 12 bases stayed unmatched. The germline CDR1 and CDR2 sequences are SEHNR and FQNEAQ (reference sequence). This CDR3 contains 16 residues. The CDR3: CASRQTGTGILDTQYF. The CDR3 DNA reads as TGTGCCAGCAGGCAAACCGGGACAGGGATTCTAGATACGCAGTATTTT.

V is TRBV14 and J is TRBJ2-1; D may match TRBD1 or TRBD2 (5 bases each). The length of the CDR3 is 13 residues. Germline values: CDR1 SGHDN, CDR2 FVKESK. Trimming stripped 4 bases from V and 3 bases from J, with 7 bases between. DNA of the CDR3: TGTGCCAGCAGCCGTGGGGGCTACAATGAGCAGTTCTTC. This codes for CASSRGGYNEQFF.

The chain has TRBV30 and TRBJ2-5, with 10 bases that match TRBD2. J was trimmed by 6 bases and V by 0 bases; bases with no gene match: 4. CDR3 length: 14 residues. Per germline, CDR1 GTSNPN and CDR2 SVGIG (reference sequence). The CDR3 DNA reads as TGTGCCTGGAGTGTAACTAGCGGGACACAGACCCAGTACTTC. Residues: CAWSVTSGTQTQYF.

This clone was detected only once. The chain links TRBV19 to TRBJ2-2; D may be TRBD2 (6 bases). The V end was cut by 8 bases, the J end by 7 bases, with 17 bases between. In germline, CDR1 is LNHDA, CDR2 SQIVND (reference sequence). CDR3 length: 14 residues. The CDR3 region is CASGGTLRVGELFF. CDR3 coding DNA: TGTGCCAGTGGGGGGACCCTCCGGGTCGGGGAGCTGTTTTTT.

The chain carries TRBV7-2 and TRBJ2-7; the match to TRBD2 covers 7 bases. The CDR3 runs 14 residues. After removal of 5 bases from V and 4 bases from J, the junction contained 8 bases not matched to a gene. The germline V gene encodes CDR1 SGHTA and CDR2 FQGNSA. As DNA, the CDR3 is TGTGCCAGCAGCCAACGGGAGGATGGGTACGAGCAGTACTTC. Translated, it gives CASSQREDGYEQYF. The variable domain in full, completed from reference TRBV7-2 and TRBJ2-7, reads GAGVSQSPSNKVTEKGKDVELRCDPISGHTALYWYRQSLGQGLEFLIYFQGNSAPDKSGLPSDRFSAERTGGSVSTLTIQRTQQEDSAVYLCASSQREDGYEQYFGPGTRLTVT.

This clone has ten or more counts. The CDR3 DNA reads TGTGCCCCCCGGGGGGTTTCCTACGAGCAGTACTTC. As protein: CAPRGVSYEQYF. J is TRBJ2-7 and V is TRBV30, with TRBD2 identical over 7 bases. The germline gives CDR1 GTSNPN, CDR2 SVGIG (reference sequence). The V gene end was trimmed by 8 bases and the J gene end by 1 base; junction bases not matched to a gene: 5. This CDR3 is built from 12 residues.

For this clone: This sample includes further DNA sequences coding for the same CDR3. V and J are TRBV28 and TRBJ1-1; no clear D. CDR1 MDHEN and CDR2 SYDVKM come from the germline V gene. The length of the CDR3 is 13 residues. V lost 3 bases, J lost 0 bases, and 5 bases lay in between. This CDR3 reads CASSLGMNTEAFF. The CDR3 DNA is TGTGCCAGCAGTTTGGGGATGAACACTGAAGCTTTCTTT.

This rearrangement joins TRBV19 to TRBJ1-5; D gene ambiguous. The V end was cut by 9 bases, the J end by 7 bases, with 16 bases between. CDR3 size: 13 residues. Germline CDR1 reads LNHDA; CDR2 reads SQIVND (reference sequence). The CDR3 nucleotides read TGTGCCAGCACCCATGGATCAAGCCAGCCCCAGCATTTT. It yields the protein CASTHGSSQPQHF.

The gene calls are TRBV28 and TRBJ1-2; D perhaps matches TRBD1 (6 bases). This CDR3 comprises 13 residues. Trimming left V 1 base short and J 11 bases short, with 14 bases between. Germline V gene data show CDR1 as MDHEN and CDR2 as SYDVKM. This CDR3 reads CASSLSAQGRYTF. Here the CDR3 DNA reads TGTGCCAGCAGTTTATCGGCCCAGGGGAGGTACACCTTC.

There are a few counts of this clone. The V call is TRBV28, the J call TRBJ2-1; D not certain. Looked up from germline, CDR1 is MDHEN and CDR2 is SYDVKM. Trimming stripped 2 bases from V and 6 bases from J, with 8 bases between. The length of the CDR3 is 13 residues. CDR3 amino acids: CASSLRAGNEQFF. As DNA, the CDR3 is TGTGCCAGCAGTTTACGGGCTGGCAATGAGCAGTTCTTC.